This TCR beta chain was found in a study of cytomegalovirus exposure and HLA in healthy donors. Looking at the study overall: Per a later analysis, the roughly 670 first-cohort and some 110 validation repertoires shared one platform.

There are 14 residues in the CDR3. Germline V gene lookup returns CDR1 GTSNPN and CDR2 SVGIG (reference sequence). J gave up 6 bases and V 3 bases, and 6 bases lay outside the gene matches. On this clone: Its antigen is as yet unknown.

General study results and limits: The study found most TCR sequences rare, yet found some public TCRs in many donors. Published work reported that the classifier diagnosed cytomegalovirus status with high specificity and sensitivity.

Profiling relied on immunoSEQ multiplex PCR, and the TCRdb table lists in-frame clones only, not all of them. This sample has 120,000 to 150,000 clones; approximately 88% occur once, and the top ten carry roughly 4.5%. This TCR came from a man younger than 30 in good health and CMV-seropositive. The sequencing input was PBMCs. The rearrangement joins TRBV30 to TRBJ1-2, with 11 bases that match TRBD1. DNA for the CDR3: TGTGCCTGGAGCCCAGGACAGGGGGCACATGGCTACACCTTC. Amino acid sequence: CAWSPGQGAHGYTF.